The 29 T cell receptor beta chains presented below share a single source sample, sequenced in a study of control samples from healthy donors and cancer patients. Method: immunoSEQ multiplex PCR; TCRdb's copy keeps in-frame clones and lacks some. The table includes some 150,000 clones, roughly 94% detected once. The sequencing sample was made of PBMCs. These receptor sequences come from a man aged 55-75 years with colorectal cancer.

The DNA of the CDR3 is TGTGCCAGCAGCTTGGATCTAGCGGGGGGCCCGGGCAAGGAGCAGTTCTTC. This gives the protein CASSLDLAGGPGKEQFF. This chain links TRBV5-4 with TRBJ2-1; TRBD2 aligns across 11 bases. CDR1 is SGHNT, CDR2 YYREEE, per germline (reference sequence). The V segment lost 0 bases and the J segment 10 bases; nucleotides outside the gene matches: 12. The CDR3 spans 17 residues.

The V call is TRBV5-1, the J call TRBJ2-1; possibly TRBD1 for D (5 bases). Per germline, CDR1 SGHRS and CDR2 YFSETQ. V lost 0 bases and J lost 8, with 9 bases in between. The CDR3 loop spans 13 amino acids. The CDR3 spells CASSLVRADEQFF. The CDR3, as DNA: TGCGCCAGCAGCTTGGTCAGGGCCGATGAGCAGTTCTTC.

The chain links TRBV2 to TRBJ1-2; D may be TRBD1 (5 bases). V was clipped by 7 bases and J by 5 bases, with 14 bases between them. Germline V gene sequence: CDR1 SNHLY, CDR2 FYNNEI. The CDR3 is 13 residues long. The CDR3 DNA reads TGTGCCAGCATCCCCGGGACCCCTTATGGCTACACCTTC. This gives the protein CASIPGTPYGYTF.

V and J are TRBV30 and TRBJ1-4; unclear D gene. Germline V lookup: CDR1 GTSNPN, CDR2 SVGIG (reference sequence). V lost 0 bases and J 4 bases, leaving 18 bases between the germline ends. The CDR3 spans 17 residues. The CDR3 loop is CAWSVSRTAGRNEKLFF. CDR3 in DNA: TGTGCCTGGAGTGTATCTCGGACGGCGGGTCGTAATGAAAAACTGTTTTTT.

The rearrangement links TRBV9 to TRBJ2-4; D is unresolved. CDR1 SGDLS and CDR2 YYNGEE come from the germline V gene. The CDR3 is 16 residues long. With 3 bases removed from V and 0 bases from J, the gap between germline ends came to 13 bases. The CDR3 is CASSATLTLAKNIQYF. The CDR3 bases are TGTGCCAGCAGCGCGACACTTACTTTAGCCAAAAACATTCAGTACTTC.

This clone was found once. The chain uses TRBV27 and TRBJ1-1; D may be TRBD1 (5 bases). The CDR3 is 13 residues long. Germline CDR1 is MNHEY and CDR2 is SMNVEV (reference sequence). The V end was cut by 3 bases, the J end by 1 base, with 6 bases between. The CDR3 region is CASSLTANTEAFF. The CDR3 DNA reads TGTGCCAGCAGTTTGACAGCGAACACTGAAGCTTTCTTT.

This chain uses TRBV6-2 or TRBV6-3 with TRBJ1-2; tentative D call: TRBD1 (6 bases). Per germline, CDR1 MNHEY and CDR2 SVGEGT. Trimming took 2 bases from V and 1 from J, leaving 8 bases between them. There are 14 residues in the CDR3. For the CDR3, the DNA is TGTGCCAGCAGTTACCGGACAGATAACTATGGCTACACCTTC. This codes for CASSYRTDNYGYTF.

The genes are TRBV18 and TRBJ2-3, with TRBD1 as a possible D gene (6 bases). CDR3 size: 15 residues. Germline CDR1 KGHSH, CDR2 LQKENI. V lost 5 bases, J lost 0 bases, and 12 bases lay in between. The CDR3 here is CASSSRQASTDTQYF. DNA of the CDR3: TGTGCCAGCTCATCCAGACAGGCGAGCACAGATACGCAGTATTTT.

The chain couples TRBV18 to TRBJ2-7; 9 nucleotides align to TRBD1. CDR3 length: 15 residues. J was trimmed by 4 bases and V by 3 bases; bases with no gene match: 7. From germline, CDR1 is KGHSH and CDR2 LQKENI. In DNA, the CDR3 is TGTGCCAGCTCACCTCTCGACAGGGGGAGGTACGAGCAGTACTTC. The encoded protein is CASSPLDRGRYEQYF.

The chain joins TRBV7-2 to TRBJ2-7; TRBD1 is a possible D gene (5 bases). CDR1 and CDR2 (germline): SGHTA, FQGNSA. This CDR3 has 12 residues. Trimming removed 5 bases from V and 2 bases from J, with 7 bases in between. DNA of the CDR3: TGTGCCAGCAGCGACAGACCCTACGAGCAGTACTTC. Its protein is CASSDRPYEQYF.

The chain is built from TRBV11-2 and TRBJ2-7; no definite D call. The CDR3 has 11 amino acids. V shed 1 base and J shed 5 bases, with 3 bases lying between them. Germline V CDR1 and CDR2: SGHAT, FQNNGV. CDR3 loop: CASSLGNEQYF. CDR3 DNA: TGTGCCAGCAGCTTAGGGAACGAGCAGTACTTC.

The rearrangement links TRBV9 to TRBJ2-7; 11 bases align to TRBD1. V dropped 0 bases and J dropped 2; count of bases not matched to a gene: 7. The CDR3 length is 17 residues. Germline V lookup: CDR1 SGDLS, CDR2 YYNGEE. The CDR3 sequence: CASSVATGTGGPYEQYF. The CDR3 nucleotides read TGTGCCAGCAGCGTAGCTACAGGGACAGGGGGTCCCTACGAGCAGTACTTC.

This clone has just one count. V and J are TRBV19 and TRBJ1-1; a weak D match, TRBD1 (6 bases). The CDR3 is made up of 16 amino acids. Trimming removed 5 bases at V and 4 bases at J, with 20 bases between. From germline, CDR1 is LNHDA and CDR2 SQIVND (reference sequence). As DNA, the CDR3 is TGTGCCAGTAGTCCCGGGGGCAGGGCTTCTCGCACTGAAGCTTTCTTT. This codes for CASSPGGRASRTEAFF.

There are a few counts of this clone. V usage is TRBV19 and J usage is TRBJ1-1, with D perhaps TRBD1 (5 bases). Germline V lookup: CDR1 LNHDA, CDR2 SQIVND (reference sequence). CDR3 length equals 13 residues. Trimming shortened V by 3 bases and J by 1 base, and 6 bases separated the two germline ends. CDR3 in amino acids: CASSMTANTEAFF. The CDR3 coding sequence is TGTGCCAGTAGTATGACAGCGAACACTGAAGCTTTCTTT.

J is TRBJ2-7 and V is TRBV9; D perhaps matches TRBD1 (5 bases). The CDR3 spans 15 residues. Trimming removed 0 bases from V and 1 base from J, with 11 bases in between. Germline lookup yields CDR1 SGDLS and CDR2 YYNGEE. The CDR3 spells CASSVAPGPSYEQYF. The CDR3 DNA sequence: TGTGCCAGCAGCGTAGCGCCAGGGCCATCCTACGAGCAGTACTTC.

The rearrangement joins TRBV7-6 to TRBJ1-4; D may be TRBD1 (6 bases). The CDR3 consists of 16 residues. Germline V gives CDR1 SGHVS, CDR2 FNYEAQ. V was pared by 2 bases and J by 2 bases, with 12 bases between. CDR3 in DNA: TGTGCCAGCAGCTTACAGGGGACTTCGACTAATGAAAAACTGTTTTTT. It is translated as CASSLQGTSTNEKLFF.

The chain links TRBV7-9 to TRBJ2-1, with D possibly TRBD2 on 6 matching bases. Germline V CDR1 and CDR2: SEHNR, FQNEAQ (reference sequence). The CDR3 runs 18 residues. V was cut by 0 bases and J by 4 bases, with 19 bases left in between. CDR3: CASSLAGFRAGLYNEQFF. As DNA, the CDR3 is TGTGCCAGCAGCTTAGCGGGGTTCAGGGCGGGGTTGTACAATGAGCAGTTCTTC.

V usage is TRBV19 and J usage is TRBJ1-5, with a possible D match to TRBD1 (5 bases). The CDR3 totals 15 residues. V dropped 0 bases and J dropped 7 bases, with 13 bases sitting between them. In germline, CDR1 is LNHDA, CDR2 SQIVND (reference sequence). DNA for the CDR3: TGTGCCAGTAGTATAGATCGGGGGTCGAGGCAGCCCCAGCATTTT. Translating gives CASSIDRGSRQPQHF.

The rearrangement joins TRBV13 to TRBJ2-7; D not resolved. The length of the CDR3 is 12 residues. V was shortened by 4 bases and J by 0 bases, with 4 bases between the two germline ends. Germline CDR1 is PRHDT and CDR2 is FYEKMQ (reference sequence). The CDR3 loop reads CASSSTSYEQYF. CDR3 DNA: TGTGCCAGCAGCTCCACCTCCTACGAGCAGTACTTC.

This clone has only one observation. The J gene is TRBJ2-2, the V gene TRBV12-5; 11 bases line up with TRBD1. The CDR3 runs 14 residues. Germline V CDR1 and CDR2: LGHNT, FRNRAP. V shed 6 bases and J 6 bases; nucleotides not matched to a gene: 3. The CDR3 DNA sequence: TGTGCTAGTGGCCCGGGACAGGGGGCCGGGGAGCTGTTTTTT. The encoded protein is CASGPGQGAGELFF. The entire variable domain, with the rest obtained from reference TRBV12-5 and TRBJ2-2, is as follows: DARVTQTPRHKVTEMGQEVTMRCQPILGHNTVFWYRQTMMQGLELLAYFRNRAPLDDSGMPKDRFSAEMPDATLATLKIQPSEPRDSAVYFCASGPGQGAGELFFGEGSRLTVL.

The count of this clone is one. The chain employs TRBV6-6 and TRBJ1-4; possible D gene TRBD1, 6 bases. CDR1 is MNHNY and CDR2 is SVGAGI in the germline V gene (reference sequence). This CDR3 is 14 amino acids long. Trimming shortened V by 6 bases and J by 7 bases, and 15 bases separated the two germline ends. The CDR3 here is CASRDTGIGEKLFF. CDR3 sequence (DNA): TGTGCCAGCAGGGATACAGGGATCGGTGAAAAACTGTTTTTT.

The chain has TRBV6-5 and TRBJ2-3, with a possible D match to TRBD1 (6 bases). Germline CDR1 and CDR2: MNHEY and SVGAGI. V lost 6 bases and J lost 4, with 11 bases in between. The CDR3 runs 13 residues. The CDR3 DNA follows: TGTGCCAGCAGGTATACAGGGTCAGATACGCAGTATTTT. It codes for CASRYTGSDTQYF.

The chain employs TRBV19 and TRBJ1-5; unclear D gene. The CDR3 contains 15 residues. The V gene lost 3 bases and the J gene lost 1 base, with 10 bases spanning the gap. The germline CDR1 and CDR2 sequences are LNHDA and SQIVND (reference sequence). CDR3: CASSIHEGSNQPQHF. CDR3 DNA sequence: TGTGCCAGTAGTATTCACGAAGGGAGCAATCAGCCCCAGCATTTT.

A remark on this clone: Additional DNA sequences in this sample encode the identical CDR3. The chain recombines TRBV5-5 with TRBJ1-1, with a possible D match to TRBD1 (5 bases). CDR1 SGHKS and CDR2 YYEKEE come from the germline V gene (reference sequence). V shed 1 base and J shed 4 bases, with 11 bases lying between them. The CDR3 loop spans 14 amino acids. CDR3 region: CASSLWQGPTEAFF. The CDR3 DNA reads TGTGCCAGCAGCTTGTGGCAGGGCCCCACTGAAGCTTTCTTT.

The chain joins TRBV5-1 to TRBJ2-5; 14 nucleotides agree with TRBD2. V shed 4 bases and J 4 bases; nucleotides not matched to a gene: 3. The CDR3 contains 15 residues. Germline V gene data show CDR1 as SGHRS and CDR2 as YFSETQ. CDR3 amino acids: CASSKGLAGGETQYF. In nucleotides, the CDR3 is TGCGCCAGCAGCAAAGGACTAGCGGGGGGAGAGACCCAGTACTTC.

The V gene is TRBV4-1, the J gene TRBJ1-6, with D possibly matching TRBD1 (5 bases). The CDR3 runs to 18 residues. CDR1 MGHRA and CDR2 YSYEKL come from the germline V gene. Trimming removed 0 bases from V and 4 bases from J, with 16 bases in between. CDR3 protein: CASSQENPDSPYNSPLHF. The DNA of the CDR3 is TGCGCCAGCAGCCAAGAGAACCCAGACAGTCCTTATAATTCACCCCTCCACTTT.

V gene TRBV6-5 combines with J gene TRBJ2-5; D is perhaps TRBD2 (5 bases). Per the germline V gene, CDR1 is MNHEY and CDR2 is SVGAGI. The V gene lost 7 bases and the J gene lost 5 bases, with 14 bases spanning the gap. The CDR3 runs 13 residues. In DNA, the CDR3 is TGTGCCAGCACCAAGCCGGGGTTGGAGACCCAGTACTTC. This codes for CASTKPGLETQYF.

The chain employs TRBV3-1 (or the pseudogene TRBV3-2) and TRBJ2-7; D remains ambiguous. Per germline, CDR1 LGHDT and CDR2 YNNKEL (reference sequence). CDR3 size: 15 residues. The V gene lost 0 bases and the J gene lost 2 bases, with 11 bases spanning the gap. The CDR3 loop reads CASSQDLVSTYEQYF. CDR3 sequence (DNA): TGTGCCAGCAGCCAAGACCTGGTCAGCACCTACGAGCAGTACTTC.

V usage is TRBV6-6 and J usage is TRBJ1-5; 9 bases line up with TRBD1. Germline CDR1 is MNHNY and CDR2 is SVGAGI (reference sequence). V lost 6 bases to trimming and J lost 0 bases; unmatched junction nucleotides: 6. This CDR3 spans 16 amino acids. The CDR3 sequence is CASRDRGFYSNQPQHF. The DNA for the CDR3 is TGTGCCAGCAGGGACAGGGGTTTTTATAGCAATCAGCCCCAGCATTTT.